The 20 T cell receptor beta chains presented below share a single source sample, sequenced in a study of blood T cell repertoires in COVID-19. Sequenced by immunoSEQ multiplex PCR; TCRdb stores in-frame clones only, minus some. Here the sample spans about 73,000 clones, around 83% being singletons. Material for sequencing was peripheral blood. The receptors were sampled from a man aged 50 to 59 with active COVID-19.

This chain connects TRBV5-8 to TRBJ2-7, with D possibly matching TRBD2 (5 bases). V was pared by 5 bases and J by 5 bases, with 17 bases between. Germline CDR1 and CDR2: SGHTS and YDEGEE. The CDR3 extends over 14 amino acids. CDR3 sequence (DNA): TGTGCCAGCAGGATTCATATCCAGGAGGACGAGCAGTACTTC. This encodes CASRIHIQEDEQYF.

Worth noting for this clone: This same CDR3 is encoded by further DNA sequences in the sample. V usage is TRBV5-1 and J usage is TRBJ2-3, with 9 bases that match TRBD2. Per the germline V gene, CDR1 is SGHRS and CDR2 is YFSETQ. With 4 bases clipped from V and 2 bases from J, the junction kept 8 bases outside the gene matches. The CDR3 loop spans 16 amino acids. The CDR3 nucleotides read TGCGCCAGCAGCCCTGGGCTAGCGGGGACCACAGATACGCAGTATTTT. It yields the protein CASSPGLAGTTDTQYF.

This clone was observed a handful of times. J is TRBJ2-7 and V is TRBV28, with 10 bases lining up with TRBD1. With V trimmed by 0 bases and J by 5 bases, 4 bases remained unmatched. Germline CDR1 MDHEN, CDR2 SYDVKM. This CDR3 region has 15 residues. This CDR3 reads CASSLWGTGANEQYF. The CDR3 bases are TGTGCCAGCAGTTTATGGGGGACAGGGGCTAACGAGCAGTACTTC.

J is TRBJ2-3 and V is TRBV27; unclear D gene. The CDR3 length is 13 residues. Per germline, CDR1 MNHEY and CDR2 SMNVEV (reference sequence). V lost 4 bases to trimming and J lost 10 bases, with 15 bases between them. CDR3 in amino acids: CASSSTPLSAQYF. CDR3 nucleotide sequence: TGTGCCAGCAGTTCTACCCCCCTCTCCGCGCAGTATTTT.

The J gene is TRBJ2-7, the V gene TRBV30, with 8 nucleotides matching TRBD1. Germline CDR1 and CDR2: GTSNPN and SVGIG (reference sequence). The trim removed 4 bases at V and 7 bases at J, leaving 9 bases unmatched. CDR3 size: 13 residues. CDR3 region: CAWKRQGASEQYF. CDR3 nucleotide sequence: TGTGCCTGGAAGAGGCAGGGGGCGTCGGAGCAGTACTTC.

The chain joins TRBV6-5 to TRBJ1-2; D not certain. CDR3 length: 13 amino acids. Germline V gene sequence: CDR1 MNHEY, CDR2 SVGAGI. Trimming pared 5 bases from V and 2 bases from J, leaving 9 bases between. CDR3 in amino acids: CASSRTENYGYTF. The CDR3 DNA reads as TGTGCCAGCAGTAGGACTGAGAACTATGGCTACACCTTC.

The chain joins TRBV7-3 to TRBJ2-7; D possibly corresponds to TRBD2 (5 bases). In germline, CDR1 is SGHTA, CDR2 FQGTGA. The ends were cut back, 4 bases at V and 3 bases at J, with 19 bases in the middle. CDR3 length equals 16 residues. CDR3 sequence (DNA): TGTGCCAGCAGCTCCATTCCGGAGCGGCAGAACTACGAGCAGTACTTC. This codes for CASSSIPERQNYEQYF. Together with reference TRBV7-3 and TRBJ2-7, the CDR3 gives the full variable domain: GAGVSQTPSNKVTEKGKYVELRCDPISGHTALYWYRQSLGQGPEFLIYFQGTGAADDSGLPNDRFFAVRPEGSVSTLKIQRTERGDSAVYLCASSSIPERQNYEQYFGPGTRLTVT.

This chain links TRBV5-1 with TRBJ2-7; possible D gene TRBD2, 7 bases. Germline loops: CDR1 SGHRS, CDR2 YFSETQ. The V end was cut by 4 bases, the J end by 6 bases, with 17 bases between. The CDR3 contains 14 residues. DNA for the CDR3: TGCGCCAGCAGCCACGGGGGGACAAGCCCCGAGCAGTACTTC. Its protein is CASSHGGTSPEQYF.

V and J are TRBV18 and TRBJ1-6; D gene uncertain. Per the germline V gene, CDR1 is KGHSH and CDR2 is LQKENI. V gave up 5 bases and J gave up 0 bases, with 14 bases separating them. The CDR3 is 17 residues long. CDR3 nucleotides: TGTGCCAGCTCATCTTCATCCCAGAACTCCTATAATTCACCCCTCCACTTT. This translates into CASSSSSQNSYNSPLHF. Drawing the rest from reference TRBV18 and TRBJ1-6, the complete variable domain is NAGVMQNPRHLVRRRGQEARLRCSPMKGHSHVYWYRQLPEEGLKFMVYLQKENIIDESGMPKERFSAEFPKEGPSILRIQQVVRGDSAAYFCASSSSSQNSYNSPLHFGNGTRLTVT.

This clone was observed a single time. The CDR3 nucleotides read TGTGCCAGTAGTCCACGTCCCGGGACAGGGAACGAGCAGTACTTC. Translation: CASSPRPGTGNEQYF. The J gene is TRBJ2-7, the V gene TRBV19; TRBD1 matches at 9 bases. Germline V lookup: CDR1 LNHDA, CDR2 SQIVND (reference sequence). The CDR3 length is 15 residues. Unmatched junction bases numbered 10, after V lost 5 bases and J lost 5 bases.

This clone has only a few counts. The V gene is TRBV30, the J gene TRBJ1-2, with TRBD1 matching over 9 bases. CDR3 length: 15 amino acids. The V and J ends lost 2 bases and 4 bases, in that order; junction bases with no gene match: 8. Germline lookup yields CDR1 GTSNPN and CDR2 SVGIG (reference sequence). CDR3 in amino acids: CAWSLGTGYGYGYTF. The CDR3, as DNA: TGTGCCTGGAGTCTCGGGACAGGGTATGGCTATGGCTACACCTTC.

V usage is TRBV7-2 and J usage is TRBJ2-7; D might be TRBD1 (6 bases). Deletions cut 5 bases from V and 9 bases from J, with 20 bases between. CDR1 is SGHTA, CDR2 FQGNSA, per germline. This CDR3 has 14 amino acids. This CDR3 is CASSQGQARGGQYF. The CDR3 DNA is TGTGCCAGCAGCCAGGGGCAAGCGCGAGGAGGGCAGTACTTC.

The rearrangement joins TRBV9 to TRBJ1-1; no definite D call. This CDR3 spans 16 amino acids. Germline CDR1 is SGDLS and CDR2 is YYNGEE. V was shortened by 2 bases and J by 5 bases, with 19 bases between the two germline ends. The CDR3 DNA reads TGTGCCAGCAGCGTCGCGGGAGACCTGGTTGCTACTGAAGCTTTCTTT. Translated: CASSVAGDLVATEAFF.

The rearrangement links TRBV19 to TRBJ2-2, with TRBD1 as a possible D gene (6 bases). Germline loops: CDR1 LNHDA, CDR2 SQIVND (reference sequence). CDR3 size: 16 residues. V was trimmed by 3 bases and J by 5 bases, leaving 16 bases between them. The CDR3 DNA sequence: TGTGCCAGTAGTATGGGCAGGGGAGAAGGGACCGGGGAGCTGTTTTTT. Protein: CASSMGRGEGTGELFF.

The chain is built from TRBV5-6 and TRBJ2-2, with D uncertain. Looked up from germline, CDR1 is SGHDT and CDR2 is YYEEEE. The CDR3 runs to 13 residues. V lost 3 bases and J 9 bases, leaving 12 bases between the germline ends. The CDR3 region is CASSSDSRRELFF. The CDR3 region has the DNA TGTGCCAGCAGCTCCGACTCCCGGCGGGAGCTGTTTTTT.

The genes are TRBV24-1 and TRBJ2-3; TRBD2 is a possible D gene (6 bases). V was pared by 5 bases and J by 1 base, with 9 bases between. Looked up from germline, CDR1 is KGHDR and CDR2 is SFDVKD. CDR3 length: 14 residues. CDR3 region: CATSAPSGTDTQYF. CDR3 in DNA: TGTGCCACCAGTGCCCCTAGCGGCACAGATACGCAGTATTTT.

The V gene is TRBV2, the J gene TRBJ2-1; 7 positions agree with TRBD1. CDR1 is SNHLY and CDR2 is FYNNEI in the germline V gene. The CDR3 has 17 residues. Losses at the gene ends were 6 bases for V and 8 bases for J; bases not matched to a gene: 19. The CDR3 sequence is CASSPGTALVGVDEQFF. In DNA form, the CDR3 reads TGTGCCAGCAGCCCAGGGACAGCTCTGGTGGGGGTCGATGAGCAGTTCTTC.

J is TRBJ2-1 and V is TRBV5-1; a possible D gene is TRBD2 (6 bases). Trimming stripped 5 bases from V and 3 bases from J, with 18 bases between. Germline lookup yields CDR1 SGHRS and CDR2 YFSETQ. This CDR3 spans 16 amino acids. The CDR3 here is CASSQLVAEFYNEQFF. The CDR3 bases are TGCGCCAGCAGTCAACTGGTAGCGGAGTTCTACAATGAGCAGTTCTTC.

The rearrangement joins TRBV7-8 to TRBJ1-1, with D perhaps matching TRBD1 (6 bases). V gave up 6 bases and J gave up 0 bases, with 17 bases separating them. Per germline, CDR1 SGHVS and CDR2 FQNEAQ. The CDR3 extends over 16 amino acids. The CDR3 reads CASSRRQVSMNTEAFF. In nucleotides, the CDR3 is TGTGCCAGCAGTCGTCGACAGGTTTCCATGAACACTGAAGCTTTCTTT. The entire variable domain, with the rest obtained from reference TRBV7-8 and TRBJ1-1, is as follows: GAGVSQSPRYKVAKRGQDVALRCDPISGHVSLFWYQQALGQGPEFLTYFQNEAQLDKSGLPSDRFFAERPEGSVSTLKIQRTQQEDSAVYLCASSRRQVSMNTEAFFGQGTRLTVV.

This clone was counted a few times. The gene calls are TRBV11-2 and TRBJ2-5; 11 bases map to TRBD1. Looked up from germline, CDR1 is SGHAT and CDR2 is FQNNGV. The CDR3 has 15 residues. V lost 5 bases and J lost 5; bases outside the gene matches: 7. Here the CDR3 reads CASSPRTGGTETQYF. DNA of the CDR3: TGTGCCAGCAGCCCCCGGACAGGGGGCACGGAGACCCAGTACTTC.